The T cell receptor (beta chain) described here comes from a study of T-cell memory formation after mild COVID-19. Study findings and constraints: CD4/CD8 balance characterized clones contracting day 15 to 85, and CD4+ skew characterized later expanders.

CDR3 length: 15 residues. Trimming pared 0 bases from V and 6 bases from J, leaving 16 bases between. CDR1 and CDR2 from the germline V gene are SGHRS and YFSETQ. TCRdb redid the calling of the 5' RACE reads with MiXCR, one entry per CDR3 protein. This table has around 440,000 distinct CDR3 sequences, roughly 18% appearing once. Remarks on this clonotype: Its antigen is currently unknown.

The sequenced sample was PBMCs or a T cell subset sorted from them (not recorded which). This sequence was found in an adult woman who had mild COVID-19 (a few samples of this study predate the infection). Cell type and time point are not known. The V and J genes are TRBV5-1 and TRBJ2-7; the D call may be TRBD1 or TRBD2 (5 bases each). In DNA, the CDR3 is TGCGCCAGCAGCTTGGGAGAGGGGCCCTCCGCCGAGCAGTACTTC. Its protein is CASSLGEGPSAEQYF.